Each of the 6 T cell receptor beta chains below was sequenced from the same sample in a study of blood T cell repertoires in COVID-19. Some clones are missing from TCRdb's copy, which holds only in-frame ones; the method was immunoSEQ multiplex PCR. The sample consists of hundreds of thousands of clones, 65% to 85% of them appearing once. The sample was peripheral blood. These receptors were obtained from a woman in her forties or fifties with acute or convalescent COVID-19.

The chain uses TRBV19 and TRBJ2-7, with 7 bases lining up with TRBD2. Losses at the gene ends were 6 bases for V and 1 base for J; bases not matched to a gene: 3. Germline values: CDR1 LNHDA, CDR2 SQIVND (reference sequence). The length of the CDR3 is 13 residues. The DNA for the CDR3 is TGTGCCAGTAGCACTAGCGTTTCCTACGAGCAGTACTTC. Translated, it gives CASSTSVSYEQYF.

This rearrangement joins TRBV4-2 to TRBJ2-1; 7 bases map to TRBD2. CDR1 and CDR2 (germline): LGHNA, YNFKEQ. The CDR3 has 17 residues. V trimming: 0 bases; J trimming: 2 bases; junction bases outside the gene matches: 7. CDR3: CASSQDLAGVTYNEQFF. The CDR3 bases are TGTGCCAGCAGCCAAGACTTGGCGGGAGTGACCTACAATGAGCAGTTCTTC.

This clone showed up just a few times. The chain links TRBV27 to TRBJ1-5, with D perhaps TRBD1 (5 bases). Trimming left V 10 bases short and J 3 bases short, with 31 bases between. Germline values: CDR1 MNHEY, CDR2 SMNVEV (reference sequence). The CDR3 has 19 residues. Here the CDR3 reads CATYPWGGQLVPPNQPQHF. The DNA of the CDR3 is TGTGCCACTTACCCTTGGGGGGGTCAACTGGTCCCCCCCAATCAGCCCCAGCATTTT.

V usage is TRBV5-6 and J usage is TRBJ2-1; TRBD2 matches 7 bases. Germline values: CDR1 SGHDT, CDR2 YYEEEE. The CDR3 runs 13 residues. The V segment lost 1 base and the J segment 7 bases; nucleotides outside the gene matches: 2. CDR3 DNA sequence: TGTGCCAGCAGCTTGATGGGGGGGAATGAGCAGTTCTTC. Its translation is CASSLMGGNEQFF. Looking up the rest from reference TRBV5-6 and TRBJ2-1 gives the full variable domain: DAGVTQSPTHLIKTRGQQVTLRCSPKSGHDTVSWYQQALGQGPQFIFQYYEEEERQRGNFPDRFSGHQFPNYSSELNVNALLLGDSALYLCASSLMGGNEQFFGPGTRLTVL.

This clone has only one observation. The CDR3 protein is CASSRKAGGPYEQYF. The CDR3 bases are TGTGCCAGCAGCCGTAAAGCGGGAGGTCCCTACGAGCAGTACTTC. The rearrangement uses TRBV3-1 (or the pseudogene TRBV3-2) and TRBJ2-7, with TRBD2 matching 9 bases. Germline loops: CDR1 LGHDT, CDR2 YNNKEL (reference sequence). The V gene end was trimmed by 4 bases and the J gene end by 2 bases; junction bases not matched to a gene: 6. This CDR3 region has 15 residues.

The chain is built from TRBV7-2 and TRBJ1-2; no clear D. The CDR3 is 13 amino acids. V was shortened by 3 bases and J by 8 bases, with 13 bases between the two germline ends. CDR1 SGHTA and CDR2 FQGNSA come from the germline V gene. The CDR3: CASSFSPGRGYTF. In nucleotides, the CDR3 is TGTGCCAGCAGCTTCAGCCCGGGGAGGGGCTACACCTTC.